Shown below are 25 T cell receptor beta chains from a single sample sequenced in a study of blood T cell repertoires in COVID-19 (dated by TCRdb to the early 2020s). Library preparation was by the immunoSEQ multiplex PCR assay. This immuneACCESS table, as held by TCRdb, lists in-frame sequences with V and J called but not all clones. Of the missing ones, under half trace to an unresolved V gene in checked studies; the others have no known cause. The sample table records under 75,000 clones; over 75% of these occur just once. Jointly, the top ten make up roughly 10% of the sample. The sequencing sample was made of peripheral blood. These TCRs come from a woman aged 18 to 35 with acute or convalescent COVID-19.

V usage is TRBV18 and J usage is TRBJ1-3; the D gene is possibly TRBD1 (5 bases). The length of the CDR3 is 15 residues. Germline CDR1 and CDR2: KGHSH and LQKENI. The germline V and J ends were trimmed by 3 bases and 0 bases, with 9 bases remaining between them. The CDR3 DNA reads TGTGCCAGCTCACCGGGCGGGGGCTCTGGAAACACCATATATTTT. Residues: CASSPGGGSGNTIYF. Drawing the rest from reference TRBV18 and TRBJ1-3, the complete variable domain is NAGVMQNPRHLVRRRGQEARLRCSPMKGHSHVYWYRQLPEEGLKFMVYLQKENIIDESGMPKERFSAEFPKEGPSILRIQQVVRGDSAAYFCASSPGGGSGNTIYFGEGSWLTVV.

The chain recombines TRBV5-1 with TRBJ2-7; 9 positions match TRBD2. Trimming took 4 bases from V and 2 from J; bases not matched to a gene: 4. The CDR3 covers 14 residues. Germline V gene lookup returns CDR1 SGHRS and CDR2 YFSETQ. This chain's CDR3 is CASSPLAGAYEQYF. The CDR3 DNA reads TGCGCCAGCAGCCCTTTAGCGGGGGCCTACGAGCAGTACTTC. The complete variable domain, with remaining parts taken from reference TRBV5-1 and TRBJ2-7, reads KAGVTQTPRYLIKTRGQQVTLSCSPISGHRSVSWYQQTPGQGLQFLFEYFSETQRNKGNFPGRFSGRQFSNSRSEMNVSTLELGDSALYLCASSPLAGAYEQYFGPGTRLTVT.

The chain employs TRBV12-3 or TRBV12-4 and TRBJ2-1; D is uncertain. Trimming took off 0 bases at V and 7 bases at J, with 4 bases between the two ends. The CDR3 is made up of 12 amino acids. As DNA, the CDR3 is TGTGCCAGCAGTTTAGCGCTAAATGAGCAGTTCTTC. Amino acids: CASSLALNEQFF.

CDR3 sequence reads: CASSPLTGTQIQPQHF. The CDR3 nucleotides read TGTGCCAGCAGTCCCCTGACAGGGACACAGATCCAGCCCCAGCATTTT. V gene TRBV27 combines with J gene TRBJ1-5; 7 bases agree with TRBD1. Germline lookup yields CDR1 MNHEY and CDR2 SMNVEV (reference sequence). This CDR3 spans 16 amino acids. The V gene end was trimmed by 5 bases and the J gene end by 7 bases; junction bases not matched to a gene: 14.

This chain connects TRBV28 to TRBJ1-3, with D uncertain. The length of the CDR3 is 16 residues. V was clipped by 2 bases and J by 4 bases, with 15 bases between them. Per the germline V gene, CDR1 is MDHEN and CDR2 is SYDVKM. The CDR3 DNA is TGTGCCAGCAGTTTAGCGGGGAGTACGTTCGGAAACACCATATATTTT. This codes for CASSLAGSTFGNTIYF.

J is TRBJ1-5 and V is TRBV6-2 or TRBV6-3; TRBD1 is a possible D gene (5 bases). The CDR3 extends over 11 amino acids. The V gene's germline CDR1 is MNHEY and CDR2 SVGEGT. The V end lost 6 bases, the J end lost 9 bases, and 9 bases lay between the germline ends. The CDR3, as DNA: TGTGCCAGCAGCTCAGGGTTGCCCCAGCATTTT. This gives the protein CASSSGLPQHF.

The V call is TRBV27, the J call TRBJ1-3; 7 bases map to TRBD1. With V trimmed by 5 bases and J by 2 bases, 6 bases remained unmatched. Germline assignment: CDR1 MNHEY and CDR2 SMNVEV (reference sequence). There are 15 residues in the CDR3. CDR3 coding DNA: TGTGCCAGCAGTCTCACAGGGGCGGCTGGAAACACCATATATTTT. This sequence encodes CASSLTGAAGNTIYF.

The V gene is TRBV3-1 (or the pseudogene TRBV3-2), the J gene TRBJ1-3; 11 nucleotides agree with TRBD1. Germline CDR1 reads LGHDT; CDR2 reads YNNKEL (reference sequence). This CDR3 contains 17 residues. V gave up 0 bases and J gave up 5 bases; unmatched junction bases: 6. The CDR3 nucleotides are TGTGCCAGCAGCCAAGATCTTGGACAGGGGGCGCGAAACACCATATATTTT. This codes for CASSQDLGQGARNTIYF.

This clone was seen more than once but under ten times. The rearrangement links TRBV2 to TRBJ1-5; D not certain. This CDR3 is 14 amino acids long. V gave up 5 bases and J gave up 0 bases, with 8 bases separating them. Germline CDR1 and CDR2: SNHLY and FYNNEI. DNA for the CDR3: TGTGCCAGCAGTTTCGCGGGTAGCAATCAGCCCCAGCATTTT. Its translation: CASSFAGSNQPQHF.

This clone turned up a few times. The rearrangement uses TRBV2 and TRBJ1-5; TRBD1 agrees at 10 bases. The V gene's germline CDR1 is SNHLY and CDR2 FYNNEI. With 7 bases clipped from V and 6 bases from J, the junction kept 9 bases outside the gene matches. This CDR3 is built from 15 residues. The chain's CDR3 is CASNSDRGQGQPQHF. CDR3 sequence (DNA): TGTGCCAGCAATAGCGACAGGGGGCAGGGTCAGCCCCAGCATTTT.

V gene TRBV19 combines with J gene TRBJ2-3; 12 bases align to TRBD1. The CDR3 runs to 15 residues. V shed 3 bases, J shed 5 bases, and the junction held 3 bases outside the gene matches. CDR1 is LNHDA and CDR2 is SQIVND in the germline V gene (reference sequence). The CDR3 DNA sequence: TGTGCCAGTAGTATGGGACAGGGGGCTGTAGATACGCAGTATTTT. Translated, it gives CASSMGQGAVDTQYF.

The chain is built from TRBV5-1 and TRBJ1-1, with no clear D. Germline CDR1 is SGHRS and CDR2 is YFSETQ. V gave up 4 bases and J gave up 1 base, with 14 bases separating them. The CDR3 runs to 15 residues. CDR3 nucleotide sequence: TGCGCCAGCAGCAAACCCGGGGTAGAGAACACTGAAGCTTTCTTT. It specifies CASSKPGVENTEAFF.

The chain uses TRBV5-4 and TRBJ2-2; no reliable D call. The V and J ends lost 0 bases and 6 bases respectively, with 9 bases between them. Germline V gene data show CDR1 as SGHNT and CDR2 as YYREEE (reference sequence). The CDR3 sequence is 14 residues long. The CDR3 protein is CASSLDGTAGELFF. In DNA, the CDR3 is TGTGCCAGCAGCTTGGATGGTACGGCCGGGGAGCTGTTTTTT.

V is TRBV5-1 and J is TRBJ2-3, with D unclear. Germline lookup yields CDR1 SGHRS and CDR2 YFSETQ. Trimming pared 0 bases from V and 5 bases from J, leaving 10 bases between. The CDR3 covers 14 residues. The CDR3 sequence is CASSLGKPGDTQYF. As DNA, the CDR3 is TGCGCCAGCAGCTTGGGTAAACCGGGAGATACGCAGTATTTT. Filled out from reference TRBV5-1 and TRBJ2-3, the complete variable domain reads KAGVTQTPRYLIKTRGQQVTLSCSPISGHRSVSWYQQTPGQGLQFLFEYFSETQRNKGNFPGRFSGRQFSNSRSEMNVSTLELGDSALYLCASSLGKPGDTQYFGPGTRLTVL.

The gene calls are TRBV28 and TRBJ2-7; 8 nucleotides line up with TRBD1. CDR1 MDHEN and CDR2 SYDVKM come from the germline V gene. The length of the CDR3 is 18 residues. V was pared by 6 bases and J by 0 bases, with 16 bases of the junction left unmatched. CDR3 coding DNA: TGTGCCAGCAGCCACCTTGAGAGCCGGGACAGGAGCTCCTACGAGCAGTACTTC. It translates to CASSHLESRDRSSYEQYF. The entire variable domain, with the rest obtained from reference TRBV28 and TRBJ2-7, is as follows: DVKVTQSSRYLVKRTGEKVFLECVQDMDHENMFWYRQDPGLGLRLIYFSYDVKMKEKGDIPEGYSVSREKKERFSLILESASTNQTSMYLCASSHLESRDRSSYEQYFGPGTRLTVT.

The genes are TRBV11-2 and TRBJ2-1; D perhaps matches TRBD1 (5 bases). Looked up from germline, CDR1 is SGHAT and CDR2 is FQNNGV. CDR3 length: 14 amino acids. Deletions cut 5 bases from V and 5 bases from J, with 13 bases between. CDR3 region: CASSEWGTHNEQFF. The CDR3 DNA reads TGTGCCAGCAGCGAGTGGGGCACCCACAATGAGCAGTTCTTC.

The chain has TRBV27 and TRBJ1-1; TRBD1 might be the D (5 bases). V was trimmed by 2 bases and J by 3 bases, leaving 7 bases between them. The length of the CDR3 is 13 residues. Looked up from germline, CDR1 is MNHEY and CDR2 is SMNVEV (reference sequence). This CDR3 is CASSLGGDTEAFF. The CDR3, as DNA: TGTGCCAGCAGTTTAGGGGGGGACACTGAAGCTTTCTTT.

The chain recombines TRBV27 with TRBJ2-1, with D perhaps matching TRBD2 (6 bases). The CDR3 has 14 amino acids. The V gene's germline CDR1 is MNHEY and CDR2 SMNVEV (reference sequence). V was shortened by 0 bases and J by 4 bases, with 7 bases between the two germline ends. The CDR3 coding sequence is TGTGCCAGCAGTTTATCGGAGGGTTACAATGAGCAGTTCTTC. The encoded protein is CASSLSEGYNEQFF.

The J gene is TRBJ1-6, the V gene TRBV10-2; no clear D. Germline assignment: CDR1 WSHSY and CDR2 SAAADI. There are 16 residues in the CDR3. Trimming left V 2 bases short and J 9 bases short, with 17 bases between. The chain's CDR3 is CASSEEGMISGSPLHF. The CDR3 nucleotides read TGCGCCAGCAGTGAGGAGGGCATGATCTCTGGTTCACCCCTCCACTTT.

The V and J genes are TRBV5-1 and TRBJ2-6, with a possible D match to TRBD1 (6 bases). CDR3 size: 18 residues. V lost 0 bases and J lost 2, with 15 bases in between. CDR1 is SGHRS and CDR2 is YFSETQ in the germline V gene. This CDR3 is CASSLEGEHNAGANVLTF. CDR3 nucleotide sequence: TGCGCCAGCAGCTTGGAGGGGGAACACAACGCTGGGGCCAACGTCCTGACTTTC.

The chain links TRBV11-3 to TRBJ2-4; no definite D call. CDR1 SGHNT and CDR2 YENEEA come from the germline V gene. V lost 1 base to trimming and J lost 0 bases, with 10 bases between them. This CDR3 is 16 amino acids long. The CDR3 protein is CASSLGQALAKNIQYF. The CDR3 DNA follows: TGTGCCAGCAGCTTAGGGCAGGCTCTAGCCAAAAACATTCAGTACTTC.

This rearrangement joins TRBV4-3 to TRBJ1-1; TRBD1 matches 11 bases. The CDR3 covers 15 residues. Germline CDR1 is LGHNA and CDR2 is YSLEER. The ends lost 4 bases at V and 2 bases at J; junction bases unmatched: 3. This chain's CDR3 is CASSPDRGQNTEAFF. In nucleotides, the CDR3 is TGCGCCAGCAGCCCGGACAGGGGGCAAAACACTGAAGCTTTCTTT.

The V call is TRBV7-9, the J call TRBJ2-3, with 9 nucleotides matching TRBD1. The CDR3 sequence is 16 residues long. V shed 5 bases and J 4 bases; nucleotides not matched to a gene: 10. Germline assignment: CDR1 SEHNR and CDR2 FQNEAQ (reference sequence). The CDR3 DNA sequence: TGTGCCAGCAGCGCCAAGGGACAGGGTGCCGCAGATACGCAGTATTTT. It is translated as CASSAKGQGAADTQYF.

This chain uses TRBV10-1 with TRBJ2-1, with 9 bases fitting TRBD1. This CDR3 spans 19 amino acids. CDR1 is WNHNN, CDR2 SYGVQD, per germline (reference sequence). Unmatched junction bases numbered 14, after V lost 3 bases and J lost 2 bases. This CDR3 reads CASSDRDRALSPTYNEQFF. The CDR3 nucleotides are TGCGCCAGCAGTGACCGGGACAGGGCGTTGTCACCTACCTACAATGAGCAGTTCTTC.

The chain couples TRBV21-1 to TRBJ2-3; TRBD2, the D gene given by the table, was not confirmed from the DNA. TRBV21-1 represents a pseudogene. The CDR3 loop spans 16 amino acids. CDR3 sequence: CASSSPVQRAQDTQYF. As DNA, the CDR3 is TGTGCCAGCAGCAGCCCCGTCCAGCGGGCCCAGGATACGCAGTATTTT.